The T cell receptor beta chain under discussion was sequenced for a study of blood T cell repertoires in COVID-19. As handled by the study authors: Estimation of nucleated cell counts relied on the amplification of reference gene primers. The protocol was immunoSEQ multiplex PCR, while the TCRdb copy is restricted to in-frame clones and leaves out a portion. The V and J calls and the clone size are those of that table, but D and trimming were determined from the DNA. Of approximately 110,000 clones listed, roughly 81% are singletons. Trimming took off 0 bases at V and 2 bases at J, with 11 bases between the two ends. Germline V gene data show CDR1 as LGHNA and CDR2 as YSLEER. The CDR3 has 15 amino acids.

The sample consisted of peripheral blood. The chain links TRBV4-3 to TRBJ2-7; possibly TRBD2 for D (6 bases). This sequence originates from a man between 40 and 49 years old with acute or convalescent COVID-19. In DNA, the CDR3 is TGCGCCAGCAGCCAAGAGGAGGGGTGGGCCTACGAGCAGTACTTC. Amino acids: CASSQEEGWAYEQYF.